The next 26 T cell receptor beta chains were all read from a single sample in a study of control samples from healthy donors and cancer patients. Measured with immunoSEQ multiplex PCR; TCRdb has only the in-frame clones, and not every one. The sample has about 26,000 clones, 82% seen once. The sequenced sample was PBMCs. The receptors here all came from a man in his sixties with colorectal cancer.

V and J are TRBV6-1 and TRBJ1-3, with D hard to call. The germline V and J ends were trimmed by 1 base and 0 bases, with 10 bases remaining between them. The V gene's germline CDR1 is MNHNS and CDR2 SASEGT. The CDR3 consists of 16 residues. The CDR3 spells CASSEVGLGSGNTIYF. CDR3 bases: TGTGCCAGCAGTGAAGTAGGGTTAGGCTCTGGAAACACCATATATTTT.

V usage is TRBV10-1 and J usage is TRBJ1-4; D uncertain. Trimming pared 2 bases from V and 0 bases from J, leaving 4 bases between. The germline V gene has CDR1 WNHNN and CDR2 SYGVQD (reference sequence). The CDR3 sequence is 14 residues long. The DNA for the CDR3 is TGCGCCAGCAGTGAGGAGACAACTAATGAAAAACTGTTTTTT. Amino acid sequence: CASSEETTNEKLFF.

The chain joins TRBV6-5 to TRBJ1-5; the D gene is possibly TRBD1 (5 bases). V shed 7 bases and J shed 3 bases, with 10 bases lying between them. The CDR3 loop spans 13 amino acids. Germline V CDR1 and CDR2: MNHEY, SVGAGI. The CDR3 reads CASTQQANQPQHF. DNA for the CDR3: TGTGCCAGCACCCAACAGGCCAATCAGCCCCAGCATTTT.

The chain uses TRBV5-1 and TRBJ1-3; 9 nucleotides match TRBD1. With V trimmed by 1 base and J by 4 bases, 6 bases remained unmatched. This CDR3 has 16 residues. Germline CDR1 reads SGHRS; CDR2 reads YFSETQ. The CDR3 DNA is TGCGCCAGCAGCTTGACGGGACAGGGAACAGGAAACACCATATATTTT. Its protein is CASSLTGQGTGNTIYF.

The rearrangement uses TRBV18 and TRBJ1-2; maybe TRBD1 (6 bases). The CDR3 is made up of 15 amino acids. Between the trimmed V and J ends, which lost 3 bases and 2 bases, there was a span of 13 bases. CDR1 and CDR2 from the germline V gene are KGHSH and LQKENI. The CDR3 here is CASSPSTGTNYGYTF. For the CDR3, the DNA is TGTGCCAGCTCACCTTCCACAGGGACCAACTATGGCTACACCTTC.

This clone was seen only once. This chain links TRBV14 with TRBJ2-3; tentatively, D is TRBD1 (7 bases). The CDR3 runs 17 residues. The germline gives CDR1 SGHDN, CDR2 FVKESK. V dropped 1 base and J dropped 4 bases, with 18 bases sitting between them. The CDR3: CASSQARDSYFADTQYF. CDR3 sequence (DNA): TGTGCCAGCAGCCAAGCGCGGGACAGTTATTTTGCAGATACGCAGTATTTT.

J is TRBJ2-3 and V is TRBV5-1; D may be TRBD1 (6 bases). CDR1 is SGHRS, CDR2 YFSETQ, per germline. Trimming pared 0 bases from V and 4 bases from J, leaving 12 bases between. The CDR3 has 15 residues. The CDR3 loop reads CASSLGGPGADTQYF. The CDR3, as DNA: TGCGCCAGCAGCTTGGGGGGCCCAGGGGCAGATACGCAGTATTTT.

This clone has a single count. This chain connects TRBV4-1 to TRBJ1-4, with D maybe TRBD1 (5 bases). The germline gives CDR1 MGHRA, CDR2 YSYEKL. CDR3 length: 16 amino acids. V shed 6 bases and J shed 5 bases, with 19 bases lying between them. CDR3 DNA: TGCGCCAGCAGTCCCGTGGAGGGGTTTAGGAATGAAAAACTGTTTTTT. It specifies CASSPVEGFRNEKLFF.

The chain employs TRBV7-9 and TRBJ1-6, with unresolved D. Trimming shortened V by 3 bases and J by 9 bases, and 12 bases separated the two germline ends. This CDR3 comprises 14 residues. CDR1 and CDR2 from the germline V gene are SEHNR and FQNEAQ (reference sequence). This chain's CDR3 is CASSFITNSSPLHF. The CDR3 DNA sequence: TGTGCCAGCAGCTTTATAACGAATAGTTCACCCCTCCACTTT.

This clone has just a few counts. For the CDR3, the DNA is TGTGCCAGCAGTGAAATGGTGATCGGGGCGAGCAGGTACGAGCAGTACGTC. Translation gives CASSEMVIGASRYEQYV. V gene TRBV2 combines with J gene TRBJ2-7; possibly TRBD1 or TRBD2 for D (5 bases each). Germline CDR1 and CDR2: SNHLY and FYNNEI. The CDR3 totals 17 residues. V was trimmed by 2 bases and J by 4 bases, leaving 21 bases between them.

This clone was counted only a few times. The gene calls are TRBV2 and TRBJ1-1; TRBD1 aligns across 9 bases. The V and J ends lost 4 bases and 4 bases, in that order; junction bases with no gene match: 4. CDR3 length: 14 residues. The germline V gene has CDR1 SNHLY and CDR2 FYNNEI. CDR3 coding DNA: TGTGCCAGCAGTGGACAGGGGGTCAGCACTGAAGCTTTCTTT. Translated, it gives CASSGQGVSTEAFF.

J is TRBJ2-7 and V is TRBV19, with D perhaps TRBD2 (5 bases). V lost 4 bases and J lost 6, with 22 bases in between. Germline CDR1 is LNHDA and CDR2 is SQIVND (reference sequence). This CDR3 has 16 residues. The CDR3 nucleotides are TGTGCCAGTAGTACCCTACAAGACATGGGTCGGGGCGAGCAGTACTTC. This sequence encodes CASSTLQDMGRGEQYF.

The genes are TRBV10-3 and TRBJ2-5; D possibly matches TRBD1 or TRBD2 (5 bases each). This CDR3 comprises 14 residues. Germline CDR1 is ENHRY and CDR2 is SYGVKD. The V and J ends lost 7 bases and 2 bases respectively, with 14 bases between them. Here the CDR3 reads CAIKSRGEQETQYF. DNA of the CDR3: TGTGCCATCAAATCCCGGGGCGAGCAAGAGACCCAGTACTTC.

This clone was recorded a few times. The V call is TRBV6-5, the J call TRBJ1-1; 10 bases fit TRBD1. Germline CDR1 MNHEY, CDR2 SVGAGI. V trimming: 5 bases; J trimming: 2 bases; junction bases outside the gene matches: 5. The CDR3 length is 15 residues. This chain's CDR3 is CASSPWTGGNTEAFF. DNA for the CDR3: TGTGCCAGCAGTCCATGGACAGGGGGAAACACTGAAGCTTTCTTT.

This rearrangement joins TRBV4-1 to TRBJ2-5; TRBD1 is a possible D gene (6 bases). Trimming removed 0 bases from V and 9 bases from J, with 20 bases in between. CDR3 length: 16 residues. Germline loops: CDR1 MGHRA, CDR2 YSYEKL. The CDR3 loop reads CASSQEVGRGKEAQYF. The CDR3 region has the DNA TGCGCCAGCAGCCAAGAGGTCGGCAGGGGAAAGGAGGCCCAGTACTTC.

The J gene is TRBJ1-4, the V gene TRBV30; TRBD1 might be the D (6 bases). This CDR3 has 13 residues. Germline V CDR1 and CDR2: GTSNPN, SVGIG (reference sequence). V was pared by 8 bases and J by 4 bases, with 14 bases between. The CDR3 region has the DNA TGTGCCGCCTTGACAGGCGATAATGAAAAACTGTTTTTT. It encodes CAALTGDNEKLFF. Together with reference TRBV30 and TRBJ1-4, the CDR3 gives the full variable domain: SQTIHQWPATLVQPVGSPLSLECTVEGTSNPNLYWYRQAAGRGLQLLFYSVGIGQISSEVPQNLSASRPQDRQFILSSKKLLLSDSGFYLCAALTGDNEKLFFGSGTQLSVL.

This clone is termed medium-sized. The chain combines TRBV14 with TRBJ1-2; TRBD1 matches 10 bases. The junction had 8 bases not matched to a gene; V was cut back by 3 bases and J by 4 bases. Germline loops: CDR1 SGHDN, CDR2 FVKESK. The CDR3 is 16 residues long. The DNA for the CDR3 is TGTGCCAGCAGCCATGTTCGGACAGGGGGGAGCTATGGCTACACCTTC. Translating gives CASSHVRTGGSYGYTF.

CDR3 in DNA: TGCGCCAGCAGCCCGGGGACAGGGGTGAAAATGAACACTGAAGCTTTCTTT. It specifies CASSPGTGVKMNTEAFF. V gene TRBV5-1 combines with J gene TRBJ1-1, with 10 bases that match TRBD1. Unmatched junction bases numbered 9, after V lost 4 bases and J lost 0 bases. Germline CDR1 reads SGHRS; CDR2 reads YFSETQ. CDR3 size: 17 residues.

The table lists this clone with a few counts. The chain joins TRBV4-2 to TRBJ2-1; 7 bases agree with TRBD2. V shed 3 bases and J 2 bases; nucleotides not matched to a gene: 22. Germline CDR1 LGHNA, CDR2 YNFKEQ. CDR3 length: 21 residues. The CDR3: CASSQSDGGLLRGTAYNEQFF. The DNA for the CDR3 is TGTGCCAGCAGCCAGAGTGATGGGGGTCTCCTGCGGGGGACTGCCTACAATGAGCAGTTCTTC.

This sequence joins TRBV4-3 and TRBJ2-1; TRBD2 agrees at 11 bases. Germline CDR1 is LGHNA and CDR2 is YSLEER. V was clipped by 4 bases and J by 3 bases; unmatched bases: 20. This CDR3 is 21 amino acids long. The CDR3 loop reads CASSPNWGSGGAWYLYNEQFF. The CDR3 DNA follows: TGCGCCAGCAGCCCAAATTGGGGTAGCGGGGGGGCGTGGTACCTCTACAATGAGCAGTTCTTC.

J is TRBJ2-3 and V is TRBV24-1; 8 positions agree with TRBD2. V shed 8 bases, J shed 6 bases, and the junction held 9 bases outside the gene matches. This CDR3 has 14 amino acids. CDR1 KGHDR and CDR2 SFDVKD come from the germline V gene. The CDR3 nucleotides are TGTGCCACCACCGCGGGGGGTCCCCGCGATACGCAGTATTTT. Its translation: CATTAGGPRDTQYF.

V gene TRBV12-3 or TRBV12-4 combines with J gene TRBJ2-1; TRBD1 matches 8 bases. CDR3 length: 13 amino acids. V was pared by 10 bases and J by 2 bases, with 4 bases of the junction left unmatched. The CDR3 reads CAIRTGTYNEQFF. CDR3 nucleotide sequence: TGTGCCATCCGGACAGGGACCTACAATGAGCAGTTCTTC.

This chain joins TRBV7-2 and TRBJ2-7; TRBD2 matches 10 bases. CDR1 SGHTA and CDR2 FQGNSA come from the germline V gene. With 1 base clipped from V and 3 bases from J, the junction kept 3 bases outside the gene matches. The CDR3 spans 15 residues. The DNA of the CDR3 is TGTGCCAGCAGCTTAGGCGGGACTAGCGTCTACGAGCAGTACTTC. This sequence encodes CASSLGGTSVYEQYF. Full variable domain (missing parts from reference TRBV7-2 and TRBJ2-7): GAGVSQSPSNKVTEKGKDVELRCDPISGHTALYWYRQSLGQGLEFLIYFQGNSAPDKSGLPSDRFSAERTGGSVSTLTIQRTQQEDSAVYLCASSLGGTSVYEQYFGPGTRLTVT.

The V and J genes are TRBV10-1 and TRBJ1-4; no reliable D call. V was cut by 5 bases and J by 3 bases, with 4 bases left in between. CDR3 length: 12 residues. Germline V gene data show CDR1 as WNHNN and CDR2 as SYGVQD (reference sequence). CDR3 sequence: CASSSANEKLFF. CDR3 bases: TGCGCCAGCAGTTCAGCTAATGAAAAACTGTTTTTT.

The chain joins TRBV3-1 (or the pseudogene TRBV3-2) to TRBJ2-7, with a possible D match to TRBD1 (5 bases). The CDR3 totals 15 residues. The ends were cut back, 3 bases at V and 1 base at J, with 13 bases in the middle. Germline values: CDR1 LGHDT, CDR2 YNNKEL (reference sequence). CDR3 coding DNA: TGTGCCAGCAGCCAGGTCTTAGGGGTTTCCTACGAGCAGTACTTC. This encodes CASSQVLGVSYEQYF.

The rearrangement joins TRBV12-3 or TRBV12-4 to TRBJ1-5, with unresolved D. This CDR3 contains 13 residues. The V gene lost 3 bases and the J gene lost 1 base, with 4 bases spanning the gap. The CDR3 loop reads CASSFRSNQPQHF. The CDR3 DNA follows: TGTGCCAGCAGTTTTAGGAGCAATCAGCCCCAGCATTTT.